This T cell receptor beta chain was identified in a study of cytotoxic CD8 clonotypes in ibrutinib-treated CLL. Study-level information: 24 partial and 2 complete responses; at median roughly 70 months, roughly 15 remitted, some twelve progressed. Treatment had run for a median about twelve months, range 6 to 36, when response samples were taken. Study observations and caveats: The study found public clonotypes uncommon, contracting or stable on treatment.

Details on this clone: No antigen is known for it.

The ends lost 6 bases at V and 7 bases at J; junction bases unmatched: 10. Germline V gene lookup returns CDR1 MNHEY and CDR2 SMNVEV (reference sequence). The CDR3 is 15 amino acids. Sequencing used immunoSEQ multiplex PCR; TCRdb keeps in-frame clones, though not all of them. This sample carries roughly 160,000 clones, roughly four fifths of them seen once, and the ten largest clones take roughly 2%. The chain combines TRBV27 with TRBJ2-4; TRBD2 matches at 9 bases. Sequencing used PBMCs, obtained after 12 months of ibrutinib treatment. This clonotype originated in a human donor with chronic lymphocytic leukemia. Here the CDR3 reads CASRRGGGVGNIQYF. CDR3 sequence (DNA): TGTGCCAGCAGGCGGGGGGGAGGTGTTGGGAACATTCAGTACTTC.